One sample yielded the 6 T cell receptor beta chains listed below, sequenced in a study of blood T cell repertoires in COVID-19. TCRdb's copy holds only in-frame clones and misses some; the assay was immunoSEQ multiplex PCR. This sample has approximately 170,000 clones, with about 85% found just once. Sequencing used peripheral blood. These TCRs come from a man aged 60 to 75 who had recovered from COVID-19.

This clone has a single count. This chain joins TRBV12-3 or TRBV12-4 and TRBJ1-2; perhaps TRBD1 as D (5 bases). Trimming left V 7 bases short and J 5 bases short, with 11 bases between. The CDR3 length is 12 residues. The CDR3 sequence is CASTPQEYGYTF. The CDR3 DNA follows: TGTGCCAGCACCCCACAGGAGTATGGCTACACCTTC.

This clone was seen just once. The chain links TRBV24-1 to TRBJ2-1; maybe TRBD1 (6 bases). In germline, CDR1 is KGHDR, CDR2 SFDVKD. The V end was cut by 4 bases, the J end by 11 bases, with 14 bases between. The length of the CDR3 is 13 residues. CDR3 sequence reads: CATSELIQGQQFF. CDR3 DNA sequence: TGTGCCACCAGTGAGTTAATACAGGGCCAGCAGTTCTTC.

V usage is TRBV3-1 (or the pseudogene TRBV3-2) and J usage is TRBJ1-1; 7 positions agree with TRBD1. Germline-derived CDR1 and CDR2 are LGHDT and YNNKEL (reference sequence). J lost 4 bases, V lost 2 bases, and 25 bases had no gene match. The CDR3 extends over 21 amino acids. CDR3 sequence: CASSQKGGSGRVGEVGTEAFF. CDR3 coding DNA: TGTGCCAGCAGCCAAAAAGGGGGCTCCGGCCGTGTCGGCGAGGTTGGCACTGAAGCTTTCTTT.

The chain recombines TRBV4-1 with TRBJ2-7; 10 nucleotides align to TRBD2. The CDR3 runs 18 residues. Trimming at V came to 1 base and at J to 0 bases, leaving 9 bases not matched to a gene. CDR1 is MGHRA and CDR2 is YSYEKL in the germline V gene. This CDR3 reads CASSQAYSGGSPSYEQYF. The CDR3 region has the DNA TGCGCCAGCAGCCAAGCATATAGCGGGGGGTCCCCCTCCTACGAGCAGTACTTC.

The chain carries TRBV5-8 and TRBJ1-2, with 7 bases fitting TRBD1. The CDR3 runs to 13 residues. Trimming cost V 4 bases and J 2 bases; bases outside gene matches: 2. Germline CDR1 and CDR2: SGHTS and YDEGEE. CDR3: CASSATGNYGYTF. CDR3 sequence (DNA): TGTGCCAGCAGCGCGACAGGGAACTATGGCTACACCTTC.

The chain couples TRBV5-8 to TRBJ1-4, with TRBD1 as a possible D gene (5 bases). Trimming stripped 3 bases from V and 6 bases from J, with 12 bases between. Germline lookup yields CDR1 SGHTS and CDR2 YDEGEE. This CDR3 comprises 14 residues. DNA of the CDR3: TGTGCCAGCAGCTCGCGGGGAGGGGATGAAAAACTGTTTTTT. Amino acid sequence: CASSSRGGDEKLFF.